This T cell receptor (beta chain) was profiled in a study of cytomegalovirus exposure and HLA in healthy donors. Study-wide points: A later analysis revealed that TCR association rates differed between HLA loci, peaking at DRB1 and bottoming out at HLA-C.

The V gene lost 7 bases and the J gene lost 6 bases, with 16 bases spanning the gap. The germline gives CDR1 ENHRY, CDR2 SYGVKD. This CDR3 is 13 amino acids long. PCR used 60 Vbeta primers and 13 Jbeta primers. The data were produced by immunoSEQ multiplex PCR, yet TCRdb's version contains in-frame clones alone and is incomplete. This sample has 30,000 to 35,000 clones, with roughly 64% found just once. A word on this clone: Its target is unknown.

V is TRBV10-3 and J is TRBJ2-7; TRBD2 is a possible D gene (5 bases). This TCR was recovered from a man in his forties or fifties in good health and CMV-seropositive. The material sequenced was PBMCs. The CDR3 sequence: CAIMRAPEGEQYF. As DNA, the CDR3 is TGTGCCATCATGCGAGCTCCAGAGGGCGAGCAGTACTTC.